A single T cell receptor beta chain is shown here with its context. Its antigen is still unknown. The record originates from a study of shared clonotypes between healthy human individuals. Produced via immunoSEQ multiplex PCR; TCRdb's table is partial and in-frame only. The sample holds about 2.3 million clones; approximately 93% are singletons and the top ten take about 0.37%. The ends lost 5 bases at V and 7 bases at J; junction bases unmatched: 6. This CDR3 region has 14 residues. CDR1 is SGHAT, CDR2 FQNNGV, per germline. Study-level results: Sampling involved blood alone; tissue repertoires likely differ.

This TCR was recovered from a man aged 18-30 years in good health. Some clones in this sample may be carry-over from other donors' samples. The chain uses TRBV11-2 and TRBJ2-2, with 8 bases matching TRBD1. Specimen: naive CD4+ T cells from PBMCs. As for subset: CD45RA+ positively selected. In DNA, the CDR3 is TGTGCCAGCAGCAAGGGACAGGTAGTCGGGGAGCTGTTTTTT. It translates to CASSKGQVVGELFF. Together with reference TRBV11-2 and TRBJ2-2, the CDR3 gives the full variable domain: EAGVAQSPRYKIIEKRQSVAFWCNPISGHATLYWYQQILGQGPKLLIQFQNNGVVDDSQLPKDRFSAERLKGVDSTLKIQPAKLEDSAVYLCASSKGQVVGELFFGEGSRLTVL.